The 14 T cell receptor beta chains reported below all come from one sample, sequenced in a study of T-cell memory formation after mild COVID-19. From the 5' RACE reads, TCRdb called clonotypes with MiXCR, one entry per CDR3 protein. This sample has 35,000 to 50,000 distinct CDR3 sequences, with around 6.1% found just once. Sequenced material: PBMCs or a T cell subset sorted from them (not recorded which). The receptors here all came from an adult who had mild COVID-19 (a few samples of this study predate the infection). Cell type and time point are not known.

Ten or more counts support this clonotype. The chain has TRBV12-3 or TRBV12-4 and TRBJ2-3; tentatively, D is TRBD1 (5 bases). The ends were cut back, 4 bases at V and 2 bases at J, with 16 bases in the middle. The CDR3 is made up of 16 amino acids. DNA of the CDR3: TGTGCCAGCAGTTCGGGTAGACAGACACCCACAGATACGCAGTATTTT. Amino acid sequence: CASSSGRQTPTDTQYF.

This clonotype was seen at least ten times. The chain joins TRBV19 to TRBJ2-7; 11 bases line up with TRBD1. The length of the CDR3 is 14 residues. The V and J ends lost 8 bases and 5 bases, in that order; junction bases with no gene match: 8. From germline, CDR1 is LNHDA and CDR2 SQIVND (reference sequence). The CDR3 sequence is CASRKRTGGDEQYF. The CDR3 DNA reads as TGTGCCAGTCGGAAAAGGACAGGGGGCGACGAGCAGTACTTC.

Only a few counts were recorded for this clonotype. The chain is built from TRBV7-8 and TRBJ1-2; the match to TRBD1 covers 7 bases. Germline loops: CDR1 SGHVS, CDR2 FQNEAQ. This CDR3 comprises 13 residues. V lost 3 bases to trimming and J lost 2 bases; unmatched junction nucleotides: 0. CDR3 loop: CASSLGQNYGYTF. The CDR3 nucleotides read TGTGCCAGCAGCTTGGGACAGAACTATGGCTACACCTTC.

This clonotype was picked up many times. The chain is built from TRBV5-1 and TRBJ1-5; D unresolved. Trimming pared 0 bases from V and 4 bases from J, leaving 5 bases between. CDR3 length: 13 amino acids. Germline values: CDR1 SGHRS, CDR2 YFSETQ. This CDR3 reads CASSLEANQPQHF. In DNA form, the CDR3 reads TGCGCCAGCAGCTTGGAGGCGAATCAGCCCCAGCATTTT.

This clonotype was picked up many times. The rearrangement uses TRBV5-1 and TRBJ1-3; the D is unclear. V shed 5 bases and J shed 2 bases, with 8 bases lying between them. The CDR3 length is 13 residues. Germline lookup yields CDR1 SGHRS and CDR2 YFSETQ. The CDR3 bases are TGCGCCAGCAGTTCCGACCCTGGAAACACCATATATTTT. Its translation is CASSSDPGNTIYF.

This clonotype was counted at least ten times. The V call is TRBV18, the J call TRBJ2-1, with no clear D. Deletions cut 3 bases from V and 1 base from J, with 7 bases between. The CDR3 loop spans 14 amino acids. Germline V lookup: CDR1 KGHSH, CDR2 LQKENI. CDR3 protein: CASSPSRSYNEQFF. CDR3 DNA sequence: TGTGCCAGCTCACCTTCTCGATCCTACAATGAGCAGTTCTTC.

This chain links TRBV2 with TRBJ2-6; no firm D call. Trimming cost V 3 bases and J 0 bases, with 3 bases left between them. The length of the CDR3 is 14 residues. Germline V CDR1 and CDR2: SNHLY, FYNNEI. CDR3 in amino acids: CASSEISGANVLTF. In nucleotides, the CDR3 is TGTGCCAGCAGTGAGATCTCTGGGGCCAACGTCCTGACTTTC.

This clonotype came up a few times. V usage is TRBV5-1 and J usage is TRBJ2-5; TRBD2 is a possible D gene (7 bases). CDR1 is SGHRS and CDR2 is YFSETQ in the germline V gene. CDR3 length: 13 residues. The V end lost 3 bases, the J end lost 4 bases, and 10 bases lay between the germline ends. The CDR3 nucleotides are TGCGCCAGCAGCTGGGGGGGCCGAGAGACCCAGTACTTC. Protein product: CASSWGGRETQYF.

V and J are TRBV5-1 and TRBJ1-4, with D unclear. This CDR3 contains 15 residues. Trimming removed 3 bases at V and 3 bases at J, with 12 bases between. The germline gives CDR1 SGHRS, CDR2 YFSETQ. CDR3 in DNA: TGCGCCAGCAGCTGGGAAGGGAAGGCTAATGAAAAACTGTTTTTT. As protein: CASSWEGKANEKLFF.

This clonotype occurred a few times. The CDR3 coding sequence is TGTGCAAGTCGCTTAGCGCGGTTCGAGCGGGAAAGCTCCTACGAGCAGTACTTC. Its translation: CASRLARFERESSYEQYF. This chain connects TRBV12-2 to TRBJ2-7; the DNA was not compared with TRBD2, the D call given in the table. TRBV12-2 is shown as a pseudogene. The CDR3 runs 18 residues.

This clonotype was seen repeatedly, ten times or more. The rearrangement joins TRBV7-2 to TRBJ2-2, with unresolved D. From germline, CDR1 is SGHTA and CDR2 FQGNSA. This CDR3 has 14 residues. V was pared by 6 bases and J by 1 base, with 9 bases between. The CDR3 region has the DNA TGTGCCAGCAGGAAAACAGTGAACACCGGGGAGCTGTTTTTT. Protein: CASRKTVNTGELFF.

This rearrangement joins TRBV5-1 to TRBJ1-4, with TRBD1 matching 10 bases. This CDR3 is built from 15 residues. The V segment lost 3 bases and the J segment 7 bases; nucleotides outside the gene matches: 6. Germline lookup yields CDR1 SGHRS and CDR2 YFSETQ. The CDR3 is CASSWGTGDGEKLFF. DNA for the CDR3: TGCGCCAGCAGCTGGGGGACAGGGGACGGTGAAAAACTGTTTTTT. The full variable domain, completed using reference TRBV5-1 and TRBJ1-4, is KAGVTQTPRYLIKTRGQQVTLSCSPISGHRSVSWYQQTPGQGLQFLFEYFSETQRNKGNFPGRFSGRQFSNSRSEMNVSTLELGDSALYLCASSWGTGDGEKLFFGSGTQLSVL.

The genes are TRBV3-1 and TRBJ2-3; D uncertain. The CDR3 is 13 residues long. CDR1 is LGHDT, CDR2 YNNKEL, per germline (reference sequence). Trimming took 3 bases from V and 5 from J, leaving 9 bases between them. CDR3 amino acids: CASSHRRVDTQYF. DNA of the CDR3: TGTGCCAGCAGCCATCGACGGGTAGATACGCAGTATTTT.

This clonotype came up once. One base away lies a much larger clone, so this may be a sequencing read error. The CDR3 nucleotides are TGCAGCGTTGATGTTCGGGGGCGCGGGTCTGAAGCTTTCTTT. This gives the protein CSVDVRGRGSEAFF. V is TRBV29-1 and J is TRBJ1-1; tentative D call: TRBD1 (6 bases). The V gene's germline CDR1 is SQVTM and CDR2 ANQGSEA. V was cut by 3 bases and J by 6 bases, with 17 bases left in between. The CDR3 runs 14 residues.